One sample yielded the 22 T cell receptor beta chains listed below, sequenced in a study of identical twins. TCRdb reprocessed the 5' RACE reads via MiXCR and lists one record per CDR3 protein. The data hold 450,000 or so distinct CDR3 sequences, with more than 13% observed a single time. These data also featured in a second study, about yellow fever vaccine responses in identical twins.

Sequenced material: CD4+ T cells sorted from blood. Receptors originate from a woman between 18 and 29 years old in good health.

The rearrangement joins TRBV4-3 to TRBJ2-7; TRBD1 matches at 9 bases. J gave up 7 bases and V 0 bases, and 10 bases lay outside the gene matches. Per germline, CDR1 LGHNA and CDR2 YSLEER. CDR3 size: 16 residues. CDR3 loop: CASSQDKGTGLGEQYF. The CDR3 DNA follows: TGCGCCAGCAGCCAAGACAAAGGGACAGGGTTGGGGGAGCAGTACTTC.

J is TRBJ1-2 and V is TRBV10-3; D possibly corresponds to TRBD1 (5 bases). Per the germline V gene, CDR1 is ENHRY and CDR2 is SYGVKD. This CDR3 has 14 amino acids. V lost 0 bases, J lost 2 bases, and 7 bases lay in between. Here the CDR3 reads CAISESRGNYGYTF. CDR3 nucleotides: TGTGCCATCAGTGAGTCCCGGGGCAACTATGGCTACACCTTC.

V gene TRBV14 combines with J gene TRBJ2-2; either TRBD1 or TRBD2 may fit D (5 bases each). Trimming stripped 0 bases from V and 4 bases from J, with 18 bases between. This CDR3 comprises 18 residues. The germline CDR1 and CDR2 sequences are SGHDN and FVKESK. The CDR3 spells CASSQDRLIRDRTGELFF. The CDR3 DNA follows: TGTGCCAGCAGCCAAGATCGGCTAATCCGGGACCGCACCGGGGAGCTGTTTTTT.

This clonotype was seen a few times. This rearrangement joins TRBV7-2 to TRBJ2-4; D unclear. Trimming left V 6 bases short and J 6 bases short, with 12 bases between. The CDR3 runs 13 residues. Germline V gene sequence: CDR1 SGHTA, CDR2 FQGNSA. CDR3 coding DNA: TGTGCCAGCAGGGCTGTTGGTTTAAACATTCAGTACTTC. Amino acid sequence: CASRAVGLNIQYF.

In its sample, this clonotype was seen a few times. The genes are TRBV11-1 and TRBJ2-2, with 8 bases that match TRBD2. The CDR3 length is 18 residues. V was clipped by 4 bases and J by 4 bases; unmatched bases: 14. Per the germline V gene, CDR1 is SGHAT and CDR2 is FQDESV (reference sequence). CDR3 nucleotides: TGTGCCAGCAGCTCCCTCGGGGGGGGCCGAACGGGCACCGGGGAGCTGTTTTTT. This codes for CASSSLGGGRTGTGELFF.

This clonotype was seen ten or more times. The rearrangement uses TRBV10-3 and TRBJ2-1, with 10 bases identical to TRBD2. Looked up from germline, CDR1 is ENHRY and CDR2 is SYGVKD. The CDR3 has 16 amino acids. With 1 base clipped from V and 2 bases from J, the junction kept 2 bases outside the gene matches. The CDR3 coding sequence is TGTGCCATCAGTGAGTTTAGCGGGGGGACCTACAATGAGCAGTTCTTC. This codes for CAISEFSGGTYNEQFF.

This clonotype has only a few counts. CDR3 region: CASSNSGGDSTQYF. CDR3 in DNA: TGTGCCAGCAGCAATAGCGGGGGGGATTCTACGCAGTATTTT. V gene TRBV12-3 or TRBV12-4 combines with J gene TRBJ2-3, with TRBD2 identical over 11 bases. This CDR3 spans 14 amino acids. V was clipped by 6 bases and J by 8 bases; unmatched bases: 7.

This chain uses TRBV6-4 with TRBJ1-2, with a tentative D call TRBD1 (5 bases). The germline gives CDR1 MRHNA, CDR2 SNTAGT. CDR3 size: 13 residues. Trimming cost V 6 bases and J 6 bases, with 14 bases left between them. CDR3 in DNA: TGTGCCAGCAGGGAGACAGAAAACGATGGCTACACCTTC. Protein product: CASRETENDGYTF.

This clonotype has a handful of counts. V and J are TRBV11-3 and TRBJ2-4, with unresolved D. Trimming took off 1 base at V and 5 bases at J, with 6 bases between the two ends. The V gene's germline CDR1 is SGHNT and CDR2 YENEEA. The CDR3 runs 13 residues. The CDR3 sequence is CASSLGTQNIQYF. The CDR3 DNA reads TGTGCCAGCAGCTTAGGGACCCAAAACATTCAGTACTTC.

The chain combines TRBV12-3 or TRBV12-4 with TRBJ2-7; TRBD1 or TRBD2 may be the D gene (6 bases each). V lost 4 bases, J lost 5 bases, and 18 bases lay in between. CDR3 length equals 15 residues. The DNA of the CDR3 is TGTGCCAGCAGTTCGGAGGGCAGGGGATCTGACGAGCAGTACTTC. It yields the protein CASSSEGRGSDEQYF.

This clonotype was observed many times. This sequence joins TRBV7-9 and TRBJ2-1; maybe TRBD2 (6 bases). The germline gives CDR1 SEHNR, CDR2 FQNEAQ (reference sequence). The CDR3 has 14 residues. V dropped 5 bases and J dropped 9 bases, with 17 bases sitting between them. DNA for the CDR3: TGTGCCAGCAGCCTTGCGGAGGGCGGCCCTGAGCAGTTCTTC. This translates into CASSLAEGGPEQFF.

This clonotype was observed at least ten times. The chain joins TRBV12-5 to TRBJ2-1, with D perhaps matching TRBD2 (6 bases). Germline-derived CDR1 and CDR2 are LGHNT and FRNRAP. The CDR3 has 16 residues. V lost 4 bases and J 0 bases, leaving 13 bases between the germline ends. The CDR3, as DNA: TGTGCTAGTGGTTCGCAACGGGGGAGCTCCTACAATGAGCAGTTCTTC. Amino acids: CASGSQRGSSYNEQFF.

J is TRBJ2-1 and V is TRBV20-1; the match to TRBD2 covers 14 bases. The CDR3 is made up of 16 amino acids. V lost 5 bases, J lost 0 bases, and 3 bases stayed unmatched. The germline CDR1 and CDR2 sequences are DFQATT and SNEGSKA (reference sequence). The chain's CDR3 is CSAGGTSGSSYNEQFF. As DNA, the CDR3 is TGCAGTGCTGGGGGGACTAGCGGGAGCTCCTACAATGAGCAGTTCTTC.

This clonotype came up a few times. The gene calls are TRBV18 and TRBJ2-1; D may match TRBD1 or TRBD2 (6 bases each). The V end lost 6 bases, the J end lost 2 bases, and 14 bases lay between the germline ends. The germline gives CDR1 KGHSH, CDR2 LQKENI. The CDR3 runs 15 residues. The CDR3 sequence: CASSGNGGPYNEQFF. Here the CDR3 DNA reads TGTGCCAGCTCGGGGAACGGGGGCCCCTACAATGAGCAGTTCTTC. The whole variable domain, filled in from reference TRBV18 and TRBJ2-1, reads NAGVMQNPRHLVRRRGQEARLRCSPMKGHSHVYWYRQLPEEGLKFMVYLQKENIIDESGMPKERFSAEFPKEGPSILRIQQVVRGDSAAYFCASSGNGGPYNEQFFGPGTRLTVL.

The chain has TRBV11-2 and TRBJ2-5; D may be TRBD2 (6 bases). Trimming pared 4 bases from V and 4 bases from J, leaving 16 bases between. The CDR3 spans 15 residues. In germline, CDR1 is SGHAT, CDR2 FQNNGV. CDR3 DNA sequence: TGTGCCAGCAGCTCAACCCCCGGGACTTCAGAGACCCAGTACTTC. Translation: CASSSTPGTSETQYF.

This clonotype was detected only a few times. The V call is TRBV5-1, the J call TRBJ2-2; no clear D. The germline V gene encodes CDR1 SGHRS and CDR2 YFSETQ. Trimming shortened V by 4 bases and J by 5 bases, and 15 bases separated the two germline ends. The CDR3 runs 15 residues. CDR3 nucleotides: TGCGCCAGCAGCCCCGTGGAACCCCTAACCGGGGAGCTGTTTTTT. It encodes CASSPVEPLTGELFF.

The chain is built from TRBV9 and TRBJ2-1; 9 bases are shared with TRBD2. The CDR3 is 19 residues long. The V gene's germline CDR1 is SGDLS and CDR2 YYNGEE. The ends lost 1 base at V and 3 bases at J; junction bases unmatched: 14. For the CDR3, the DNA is TGTGCCAGCAGCGTACCTTATCGCGGGGGGGCCCATGGCTACAATGAGCAGTTCTTC. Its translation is CASSVPYRGGAHGYNEQFF.

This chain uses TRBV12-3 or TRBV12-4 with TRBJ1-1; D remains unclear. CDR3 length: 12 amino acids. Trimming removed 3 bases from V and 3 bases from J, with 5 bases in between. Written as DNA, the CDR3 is TGTGCCAGCAGTTTTACCCACACTGAAGCTTTCTTT. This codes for CASSFTHTEAFF.

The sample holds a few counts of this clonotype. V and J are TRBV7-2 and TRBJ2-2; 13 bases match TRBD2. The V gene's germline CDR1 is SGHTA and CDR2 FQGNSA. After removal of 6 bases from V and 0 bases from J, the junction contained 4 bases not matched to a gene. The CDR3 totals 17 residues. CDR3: CASRLAGGRANTGELFF. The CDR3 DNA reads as TGTGCCAGCAGACTAGCGGGAGGGAGGGCGAACACCGGGGAGCTGTTTTTT. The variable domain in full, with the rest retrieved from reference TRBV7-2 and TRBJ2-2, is GAGVSQSPSNKVTEKGKDVELRCDPISGHTALYWYRQSLGQGLEFLIYFQGNSAPDKSGLPSDRFSAERTGGSVSTLTIQRTQQEDSAVYLCASRLAGGRANTGELFFGEGSRLTVL.

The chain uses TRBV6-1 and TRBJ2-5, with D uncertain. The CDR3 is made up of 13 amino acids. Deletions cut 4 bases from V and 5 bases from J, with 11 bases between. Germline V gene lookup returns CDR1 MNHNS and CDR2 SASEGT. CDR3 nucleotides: TGTGCCAGCAGTGTAACACATTTGGAGACCCAGTACTTC. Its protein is CASSVTHLETQYF.

CDR3 nucleotides: TGTGCCAGCAGCACCCGGGGCGGACTTTACAATGAGCAGTTCTTC. This gives the protein CASSTRGGLYNEQFF. V usage is TRBV12-3 or TRBV12-4 and J usage is TRBJ2-1; either TRBD1 or TRBD2 may supply D (5 bases each). The CDR3 loop spans 15 amino acids. Trimming took 6 bases from V and 4 from J, leaving 16 bases between them.

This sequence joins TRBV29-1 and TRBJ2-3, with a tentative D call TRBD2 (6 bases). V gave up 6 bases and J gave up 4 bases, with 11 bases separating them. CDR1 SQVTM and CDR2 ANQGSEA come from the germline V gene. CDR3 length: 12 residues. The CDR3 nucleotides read TGCAGCGTGGGAGGAGGGGCAGATACGCAGTATTTT. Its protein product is CSVGGGADTQYF.